These T cell receptor beta chains were read from a single sample in a study of blood T cells in healthy people across ages. TCRdb re-analysed the 5' RACE reads in MiXCR, keeping a single row per CDR3 protein. The sample records 600,000 to 1,000,000 distinct CDR3 sequences, approximately 25% being singletons. The data also belong to a second study, concerning T cells of mothers and their children.

Material: blood. Every receptor here comes from a boy between 10 and 17 years old in good health. The CDR3 runs from the conserved cysteine through the conserved F or W. Fields, in order: clone size, D gene, V gene, CDR3 length, J gene, CDR3 protein, CDR3 DNA. A D gene is named only where the DNA matches it firmly. The listing skips clone size in some rows; elsewhere it reads once, few, many or a size class.

size: few; D: TRBD1; V: TRBV2; length: 13; J: TRBJ2-3; CDR3: CASIKTGADTQYF; DNA: TGTGCCAGCATCAAAACAGGGGCAGATACGCAGTATTTT
size: once; D: -; V: TRBV7-6; length: 16; J: TRBJ2-3; CDR3: CASSLLDLTSSDTQYF; DNA: TGTGCCAGCAGCTTGTTAGACTTAACGAGTTCAGATACGCAGTATTTT
size: -; D: -; V: TRBV7-3; length: 14; J: TRBJ1-1; CDR3: CASSLNGDLYSAFF; DNA: TGTGCCAGCAGCTTAAACGGCGACTTATACTCAGCTTTCTTT
size: few; D: -; V: TRBV29-1; length: 13; J: TRBJ2-1; CDR3: CSVVRPPGNEQFF; DNA: TGCAGCGTTGTAAGGCCACCCGGCAATGAGCAGTTCTTC
size: -; D: -; V: TRBV4-2; length: 17; J: TRBJ2-1; CDR3: CASSRGGAEKTYNEQFF; DNA: TGTGCCAGCAGCCGTGGGGGCGCGGAGAAAACCTACAATGAGCAGTTCTTC
size: few; D: TRBD2; V: TRBV27; length: 15; J: TRBJ2-5; CDR3: CASRRTSGMRETQYF; DNA: TGTGCCAGCAGGCGGACTAGCGGGATGCGAGAGACCCAGTACTTC
size: -; D: TRBD1; V: TRBV7-9; length: 14; J: TRBJ1-4; CDR3: CASSPPTGEGKLFF; DNA: TGTGCCAGCAGCCCCCCGACAGGGGAGGGAAAACTGTTTTTT
size: few; D: TRBD1; V: TRBV20-1; length: 14; J: TRBJ1-4; CDR3: CSAHRQGEDEKLFF; DNA: TGCAGTGCCCACAGACAGGGTGAGGATGAAAAACTGTTTTTT
size: few; D: TRBD1; V: TRBV27; length: 17; J: TRBJ2-1; CDR3: CASSYKSGDRFFNEQFF; DNA: TGTGCCAGCAGTTATAAGAGTGGGGACAGGTTTTTCAATGAGCAGTTCTTC
size: -; D: TRBD1; V: TRBV7-2; length: 14; J: TRBJ2-5; CDR3: CASSGRQGHETQYF; DNA: TGTGCCAGCAGCGGGAGACAGGGCCACGAGACCCAGTACTTC
size: -; D: -; V: TRBV19; length: 13; J: TRBJ2-7; CDR3: CASSGGVLYEQYF; DNA: TGTGCCAGTAGCGGGGGAGTTCTCTACGAGCAGTACTTC
size: few; D: TRBD2; V: TRBV20-1; length: 15; J: TRBJ2-7; CDR3: CSARDVLAGVSEQYF; DNA: TGCAGTGCTAGAGATGTGCTAGCGGGAGTTTCCGAGCAGTACTTC
size: few; D: TRBD2; V: TRBV29-1; length: 13; J: TRBJ2-1; CDR3: CSVPVLAGLSEFF; DNA: TGCAGCGTTCCCGTACTAGCGGGACTGTCGGAGTTCTTC
size: many; D: TRBD2; V: TRBV4-1; length: 16; J: TRBJ2-3; CDR3: CASSQEPSGVGDTQYF; DNA: TGCGCCAGCAGCCAAGAACCTAGCGGGGTAGGAGATACGCAGTATTTT
size: few; D: -; V: TRBV12-3/TRBV12-4; length: 15; J: TRBJ1-6; CDR3: CASSLGTDLNSPLHF; DNA: TGTGCCAGCAGTTTAGGGACAGACCTTAATTCACCCCTCCACTTT
size: -; D: -; V: TRBV12-3/TRBV12-4; length: 12; J: TRBJ1-4; CDR3: CASSLMDEKLFF; DNA: TGTGCCAGCAGTTTGATGGATGAAAAACTGTTTTTT
size: few; D: -; V: TRBV12-3/TRBV12-4; length: 15; J: TRBJ1-1; CDR3: CASSLGTRTGTEAFF; DNA: TGTGCCAGCAGTTTGGGGACCCGGACGGGCACTGAAGCTTTCTTT
size: -; D: TRBD2; V: TRBV20-1; length: 14; J: TRBJ2-3; CDR3: CSASGTRITDTQYF; DNA: TGCAGTGCTAGTGGGACTAGAATTACAGATACGCAGTATTTT
size: -; D: -; V: TRBV15; length: 15; J: TRBJ2-5; CDR3: CATSRETAKQETQYF; DNA: TGTGCCACCAGCAGAGAAACGGCTAAACAGGAGACCCAGTACTTC
size: few; D: -; V: TRBV25-1; length: 12; J: TRBJ2-1; CDR3: CASSDLGNEQFF; DNA: TGTGCCAGCAGTGATTTAGGAAATGAGCAGTTCTTC
size: -; D: TRBD1; V: TRBV27; length: 16; J: TRBJ1-3; CDR3: CASSPTDRGQGNTIYF; DNA: TGTGCCAGCAGTCCCACGGACAGGGGGCAAGGAAACACCATATATTTT
size: -; D: TRBD2; V: TRBV5-1; length: 15; J: TRBJ2-5; CDR3: CASRTSGEDQETQYF; DNA: TGCGCCAGCAGGACTAGCGGAGAAGATCAAGAGACCCAGTACTTC
size: -; D: -; V: TRBV3-1; length: 15; J: TRBJ2-7; CDR3: CASSPNWRLGYEQYF; DNA: TGTGCCAGCAGCCCCAATTGGCGTCTGGGGTACGAGCAGTACTTC
size: few; D: -; V: TRBV24-1; length: 16; J: TRBJ2-3; CDR3: CATSDFTGISTDTQYF; DNA: TGTGCCACCAGTGATTTTACAGGGATAAGCACAGATACGCAGTATTTT
size: few; D: -; V: TRBV4-3; length: 18; J: TRBJ2-7; CDR3: CASSQDRGTRDFTYEQYF; DNA: TGCGCCAGCAGCCAAGATCGGGGCACCCGGGACTTCACCTACGAGCAGTACTTC
size: -; D: TRBD1; V: TRBV7-6; length: 17; J: TRBJ2-4; CDR3: CASSSGTGSLAKNIQYF; DNA: TGTGCCAGCAGCTCCGGGACAGGGAGCCTAGCCAAAAACATTCAGTACTTC
size: -; D: -; V: TRBV15; length: 14; J: TRBJ2-7; CDR3: CATRGSVSSYEQYF; DNA: TGTGCCACCAGGGGCTCAGTCAGTTCCTACGAGCAGTACTTC